Presented here are 26 T cell receptor beta chains from one specimen sequenced in a study of T cells after yellow fever vaccination. MiXCR, applied by TCRdb to the 5' RACE reads, yields one record per CDR3 protein. The table shows about 400,000 distinct CDR3 sequences, with 6.2% occurring only once. The source material was PBMCs, sampled 5 days after the yellow fever booster vaccination. These receptors all stem from a man aged 30-40 years who received the YFV17D yellow fever vaccine.

The V gene is TRBV9, the J gene TRBJ1-3; no clear D. This CDR3 is built from 13 residues. Looked up from germline, CDR1 is SGDLS and CDR2 is YYNGEE. Trimming took off 6 bases at V and 2 bases at J, with 9 bases between the two ends. For the CDR3, the DNA is TGTGCCAGCAACGAGGGTGCTGGAAACACCATATATTTT. Translation: CASNEGAGNTIYF.

This clonotype was counted a few times. J is TRBJ1-1 and V is TRBV12-3 or TRBV12-4; D perhaps matches TRBD1 (5 bases). With 10 bases removed from V and 3 bases from J, the gap between germline ends came to 15 bases. The CDR3 spans 13 residues. The CDR3 is CATMGPLYTEAFF. CDR3 coding DNA: TGTGCCACTATGGGACCACTTTACACTGAAGCTTTCTTT.

This clonotype was seen only a few times. This chain joins TRBV28 and TRBJ2-7; no clear D. This CDR3 spans 15 amino acids. The V gene's germline CDR1 is MDHEN and CDR2 SYDVKM. The V and J ends lost 5 bases and 3 bases respectively, with 17 bases between them. CDR3 in amino acids: CASSPVAPSLYEQYF. In DNA form, the CDR3 reads TGTGCCAGCAGTCCTGTCGCCCCTTCTCTCTACGAGCAGTACTTC.

The table lists this clonotype with many counts. The genes are TRBV3-1 and TRBJ2-1; 7 bases are a match to TRBD2. The CDR3 runs 16 residues. V was pared by 3 bases and J by 1 base, with 6 bases of the junction left unmatched. CDR1 and CDR2 from the germline V gene are LGHDT and YNNKEL (reference sequence). In DNA form, the CDR3 reads TGTGCCAGCAGCCACGACCGGGACTATTCCTACAATGAGCAGTTCTTC. Encoded protein: CASSHDRDYSYNEQFF.

CDR3 DNA: TGCGCCAGCAGTGAGTCGACAGTACTTTACGACGAGCAGTACTTC. It encodes CASSESTVLYDEQYF. The gene calls are TRBV10-2 and TRBJ2-7, with D perhaps matching TRBD1 (5 bases). The CDR3 totals 15 residues. V dropped 0 bases and J dropped 5 bases, with 14 bases sitting between them. In germline, CDR1 is WSHSY, CDR2 SAAADI.

This sequence joins TRBV15 and TRBJ2-5; maybe TRBD2 (6 bases). The V end lost 1 base, the J end lost 0 bases, and 6 bases lay between the germline ends. There are 14 residues in the CDR3. CDR1 and CDR2 from the germline V gene are LNHNV and YYDKDF (reference sequence). In DNA form, the CDR3 reads TGTGCCACCAGCAGAGGACTAGACCAAGAGACCCAGTACTTC. As protein: CATSRGLDQETQYF.

The table lists this clonotype with many counts. The rearrangement links TRBV4-3 to TRBJ2-2; TRBD2 aligns across 13 bases. This CDR3 has 19 amino acids. CDR1 and CDR2 from the germline V gene are LGHNA and YSLEER. The J segment lost 6 bases and the V segment lost 0 bases, leaving 10 bases of the junction unmatched. CDR3 loop: CASSQDPRLAGGPAGELFF. The CDR3 DNA sequence: TGCGCCAGCAGCCAAGATCCCAGACTAGCGGGAGGACCGGCCGGGGAGCTGTTTTTT.

This clonotype appeared a few times. V is TRBV20-1 and J is TRBJ2-7; D is perhaps TRBD1 (5 bases). The CDR3 is 15 amino acids. Germline V lookup: CDR1 DFQATT, CDR2 SNEGSKA (reference sequence). The germline V and J ends were trimmed by 0 bases and 1 base, with 13 bases remaining between them. CDR3 DNA sequence: TGCAGTGCTAGAGATCTTATGGACAATTCCTACGAGCAGTACTTC. It codes for CSARDLMDNSYEQYF.

A few counts support this clonotype. The chain couples TRBV6-5 to TRBJ2-7; 10 positions match TRBD2. Germline V gene sequence: CDR1 MNHEY, CDR2 SVGAGI. CDR3 length equals 16 residues. V shed 4 bases and J 5 bases; nucleotides not matched to a gene: 11. The CDR3 loop is CASSSRGSGRLNEQYF. The CDR3 DNA is TGTGCCAGCAGTTCTCGAGGTAGCGGGAGGTTAAACGAGCAGTACTTC.

The chain is built from TRBV7-2 and TRBJ2-7; D is ambiguous. The germline V gene encodes CDR1 SGHTA and CDR2 FQGNSA. V was trimmed by 1 base and J by 5 bases, leaving 12 bases between them. CDR3 length: 14 residues. The CDR3 nucleotides are TGTGCCAGCAGCTTAGGGGGTTTTAACCACGAGCAGTACTTC. This encodes CASSLGGFNHEQYF.

As DNA, the CDR3 is TGCAGTGCTACCGAGACAGTCAATCAGCCCCAGCATTTT. This encodes CSATETVNQPQHF. The chain carries TRBV20-1 and TRBJ1-5, with D maybe TRBD1 (5 bases). V dropped 4 bases and J dropped 3 bases, with 10 bases sitting between them. The CDR3 contains 13 residues. Germline values: CDR1 DFQATT, CDR2 SNEGSKA (reference sequence).

This clonotype appeared a few times. The gene calls are TRBV5-4 and TRBJ2-1; 8 bases align to TRBD2. V gave up 0 bases and J gave up 2 bases; unmatched junction bases: 7. This CDR3 comprises 17 residues. From germline, CDR1 is SGHNT and CDR2 YYREEE (reference sequence). In nucleotides, the CDR3 is TGTGCCAGCAGCTTGGACGCGGGAGGTTTGGCCTACAATGAGCAGTTCTTC. Residues: CASSLDAGGLAYNEQFF.

The rearrangement links TRBV7-2 to TRBJ1-1; D is uncertain. V shed 7 bases and J shed 6 bases, with 18 bases lying between them. The CDR3 is 14 amino acids. Germline V gene data show CDR1 as SGHTA and CDR2 as FQGNSA. The CDR3 DNA sequence: TGTGCCAGCAACCCACGTTTGGGGTTAGCTGAAGCTTTCTTT. It encodes CASNPRLGLAEAFF.

This chain joins TRBV12-3 or TRBV12-4 and TRBJ2-1; TRBD2 agrees at 7 bases. Trimming removed 3 bases from V and 12 bases from J; junction bases left unmatched: 8. The CDR3 runs 13 residues. For the CDR3, the DNA is TGTGCCAGCAGTTTTTCTGGGGGGGTAGTGCAGTTCTTC. Protein sequence: CASSFSGGVVQFF.

DNA for the CDR3: TGTGCCAGCTCACGATCGAAGGGACAGGGGACCTACGAGCAGTACTTC. Protein product: CASSRSKGQGTYEQYF. The genes are TRBV18 and TRBJ2-7; 10 bases fit TRBD1. The CDR3 covers 16 residues. CDR1 and CDR2 from the germline V gene are KGHSH and LQKENI. V was clipped by 4 bases and J by 2 bases; unmatched bases: 8.

This clonotype was counted many times. CDR3 residues: CASSSRGSGANVLTF. In DNA form, the CDR3 reads TGTGCCAGCAGTTCCCGGGGCTCTGGGGCCAACGTCCTGACTTTC. The V call is TRBV6-2 or TRBV6-3, the J call TRBJ2-6; D may be TRBD2 (5 bases). The CDR3 has 15 residues. Trimming took 4 bases from V and 0 from J, leaving 7 bases between them. Germline assignment: CDR1 MNHEY and CDR2 SVGEGT.

Only a few counts were recorded for this clonotype. The chain has TRBV4-2 and TRBJ1-5, with 7 bases matching TRBD1. After removal of 0 bases from V and 6 bases from J, the junction contained 5 bases not matched to a gene. The CDR3 consists of 15 residues. Germline CDR1 is LGHNA and CDR2 is YNFKEQ. The CDR3 nucleotides are TGTGCCAGCAGCCAAGAAGACAGGGCGGGTCAGCCCCAGCATTTT. Translation: CASSQEDRAGQPQHF.

This chain uses TRBV18 with TRBJ2-7; D gene ambiguous. There are 15 residues in the CDR3. Germline-derived CDR1 and CDR2 are KGHSH and LQKENI. V lost 3 bases and J lost 1, with 13 bases in between. The CDR3 nucleotides read TGTGCCAGCTCACCTCAGGCCTATGGGTCCTACGAGCAGTACTTC. Residues: CASSPQAYGSYEQYF.

The chain is built from TRBV12-3 or TRBV12-4 and TRBJ2-5; unclear D gene. Trimming removed 3 bases from V and 9 bases from J, with 14 bases in between. This CDR3 region has 13 residues. The CDR3 reads CASSLTTPQAQYF. Here the CDR3 DNA reads TGTGCCAGCAGTTTGACGACCCCCCAGGCCCAGTACTTC.

The genes are TRBV7-8 and TRBJ2-7, with 8 bases fitting TRBD2. The V gene end was trimmed by 2 bases and the J gene end by 0 bases; junction bases not matched to a gene: 12. CDR3 length equals 18 residues. Germline-derived CDR1 and CDR2 are SGHVS and FQNEAQ. The CDR3 here is CASSLSVLAGLGSYEQYF. The CDR3 DNA is TGTGCCAGCAGCTTAAGCGTGCTAGCGGGCCTAGGCTCCTACGAGCAGTACTTC.

The rearrangement joins TRBV7-8 to TRBJ2-7; 7 bases are shared with TRBD2. Germline V CDR1 and CDR2: SGHVS, FQNEAQ. J gave up 3 bases and V 5 bases, and 4 bases lay outside the gene matches. The CDR3 runs to 13 residues. Written as DNA, the CDR3 is TGTGCCAGCAGCCACCGGGGGGACTACGAGCAGTACTTC. The encoded protein is CASSHRGDYEQYF.

This clonotype was seen ten or more times. J is TRBJ2-2 and V is TRBV20-1; weak D call: TRBD1 (6 bases). CDR1 DFQATT and CDR2 SNEGSKA come from the germline V gene (reference sequence). CDR3 size: 14 residues. Trimming left V 5 bases short and J 1 base short, with 11 bases between. The CDR3 sequence: CSASPGQNTGELFF. CDR3 DNA: TGCAGTGCTTCACCGGGACAGAACACCGGGGAGCTGTTTTTT.

The chain combines TRBV20-1 with TRBJ1-3; D is unclear. V was cut by 6 bases and J by 0 bases, with 15 bases left in between. Germline V gene sequence: CDR1 DFQATT, CDR2 SNEGSKA (reference sequence). The CDR3 sequence is 15 residues long. This CDR3 reads CSAYQAGYSGNTIYF. DNA of the CDR3: TGCAGTGCGTATCAAGCAGGTTACTCTGGAAACACCATATATTTT.

This clonotype was observed at least ten times. The chain has TRBV9 and TRBJ2-1; no firm D call. Germline values: CDR1 SGDLS, CDR2 YYNGEE. Trimming cost V 2 bases and J 3 bases, with 6 bases left between them. The CDR3 is 13 amino acids. DNA of the CDR3: TGTGCCAGCAGCGTCCAGATCTACAATGAGCAGTTCTTC. Translating it yields CASSVQIYNEQFF. The full variable domain, with the rest looked up from reference TRBV9 and TRBJ2-1, is DSGVTQTPKHLITATGQRVTLRCSPRSGDLSVYWYQQSLDQGLQFLIQYYNGEERAKGNILERFSAQQFPDLHSELNLSSLELGDSALYFCASSVQIYNEQFFGPGTRLTVL.

The CDR3 coding sequence is TGCGCCAGCAGTGAGACCGGGACAGAGAACACTGAAGCTTTCTTT. It encodes CASSETGTENTEAFF. This chain connects TRBV10-1 to TRBJ1-1, with 7 bases matching TRBD1. Germline values: CDR1 WNHNN, CDR2 SYGVQD (reference sequence). Losses at the gene ends were 2 bases for V and 1 base for J; bases not matched to a gene: 4. There are 15 residues in the CDR3.

The CDR3 DNA reads as TGTGCCAGCACCACCAACAGGTGGGAAGGCTACACCTTC. Amino acids: CASTTNRWEGYTF. This chain joins TRBV6-1 and TRBJ1-2; D might be TRBD1 (5 bases). Trimming pared 7 bases from V and 8 bases from J, leaving 17 bases between. Germline CDR1 MNHNS, CDR2 SASEGT. The CDR3 is 13 amino acids.